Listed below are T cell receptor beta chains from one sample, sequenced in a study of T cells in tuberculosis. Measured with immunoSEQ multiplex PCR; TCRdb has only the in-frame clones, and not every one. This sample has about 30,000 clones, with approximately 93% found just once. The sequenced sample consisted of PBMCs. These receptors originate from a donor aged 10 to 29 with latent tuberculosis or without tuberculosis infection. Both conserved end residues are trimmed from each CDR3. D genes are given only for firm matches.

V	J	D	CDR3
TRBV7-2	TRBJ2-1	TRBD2	ASRRGLAGDNEQF
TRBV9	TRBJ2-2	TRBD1	ASSARGQGSTGELF
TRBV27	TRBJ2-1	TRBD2	ASSFSGRLYNEQF
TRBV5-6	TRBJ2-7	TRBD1	ASSLRQGRNIRAYEQY
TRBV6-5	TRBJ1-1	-	ASILTATGTEAF
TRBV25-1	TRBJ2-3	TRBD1	ASSDRTGTDTQY
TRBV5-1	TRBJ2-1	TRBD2	ASSLVPSGNNEQF
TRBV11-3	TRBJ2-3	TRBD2	ASSLGAAGSTDTQY
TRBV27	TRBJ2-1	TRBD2	ASSLAGASYNEQF
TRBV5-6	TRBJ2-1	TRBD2	ASSDSGRNEQF
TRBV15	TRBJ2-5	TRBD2	ATSRDRSSGRGETQY
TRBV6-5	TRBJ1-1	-	ASSYVGDKENTEAF
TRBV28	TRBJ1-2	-	ASSSGHWAGYT
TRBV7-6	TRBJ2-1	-	ASSLVVGGFSSYNEQF
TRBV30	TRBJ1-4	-	AWTQATNEKLF
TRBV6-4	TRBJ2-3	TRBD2	ASSDSSGWSNTQY
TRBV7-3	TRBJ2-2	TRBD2	ASSKTQLAGGSGELF
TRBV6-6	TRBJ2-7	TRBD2	ASRDLADPFYEQY
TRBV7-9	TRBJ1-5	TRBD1	ASSSTGNSNQPQH
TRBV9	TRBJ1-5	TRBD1	ASSAGQHQPQH
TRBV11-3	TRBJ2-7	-	ASSLAGDGGSYEQY
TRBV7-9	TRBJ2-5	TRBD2	ASSSPTSGKETQY